The 20 T cell receptor beta chains reported below all come from one sample, sequenced in a study of low-dose radiotherapy and immunotherapy resistance in tumors. TRAV- and TRBV-specific primers were used for first-strand cDNA, which covered alpha and beta chains. TCR amplification involved around 22 PCR cycles with a constant-region primer and V-primer adapter. TCRdb re-called the reads with MiXCR, one entry per CDR3 protein. Of roughly 14,000 distinct CDR3 sequences detected, approximately 61% appear once; the ten largest clones hold less than 10%. The receptor set was obtained from a human donor with advanced metastatic prostate, ovarian, gallbladder or colorectal cancer (not recorded which). This table probably holds off-target reads from a library built for another chain.

The chain is built from TRBV12-5 and TRBJ2-1; the match to TRBD2 covers 10 bases. The CDR3 is 15 residues long. V shed 6 bases, J shed 7 bases, and the junction held 9 bases outside the gene matches. The germline gives CDR1 LGHNT, CDR2 FRNRAP. CDR3 in DNA: TGTGCTAGTGGACCGAGCGGGAGGGCCGGGAATGAGCAGTTCTTC. Protein: CASGPSGRAGNEQFF.

This chain uses TRBV6-1 with TRBJ1-1, with 11 bases identical to TRBD1. V trimming: 0 bases; J trimming: 4 bases; junction bases outside the gene matches: 1. Germline CDR1 and CDR2: MNHNS and SASEGT. The CDR3 has 15 amino acids. The CDR3: CASSEAGTGGTEAFF. The CDR3 coding sequence is TGTGCCAGCAGTGAAGCCGGGACAGGGGGCACTGAAGCTTTCTTT.

This chain connects TRBV3-1 to TRBJ2-1; 7 bases are a match to TRBD2. This CDR3 spans 15 amino acids. Germline V gives CDR1 LGHDT, CDR2 YNNKEL (reference sequence). V dropped 5 bases and J dropped 0; count of bases not matched to a gene: 4. CDR3: CASSLRGTSYNEQFF. The CDR3 DNA sequence: TGTGCCAGCAGCTTGCGGGGGACCTCCTACAATGAGCAGTTCTTC.

The chain employs TRBV28 and TRBJ1-5, with TRBD1 matching over 8 bases. V shed 2 bases, J shed 7 bases, and the junction held 4 bases outside the gene matches. The CDR3 totals 14 residues. The germline CDR1 and CDR2 sequences are MDHEN and SYDVKM. The CDR3, as DNA: TGTGCCAGCAGTTTAGGACAGGGTGACCAGCCCCAGCATTTT. This codes for CASSLGQGDQPQHF.

The CDR3 spells CASSPGRSGANVLTF. CDR3 coding DNA: TGTGCCAGCTCACCAGGCCGCTCTGGGGCCAACGTCCTGACTTTC. The chain is built from TRBV18 and TRBJ2-6, with D unclear. V lost 2 bases to trimming and J lost 0 bases, with 5 bases between them. Germline V gene sequence: CDR1 KGHSH, CDR2 LQKENI. CDR3 length: 15 residues. The whole variable domain, remainder taken from reference TRBV18 and TRBJ2-6, is NAGVMQNPRHLVRRRGQEARLRCSPMKGHSHVYWYRQLPEEGLKFMVYLQKENIIDESGMPKERFSAEFPKEGPSILRIQQVVRGDSAAYFCASSPGRSGANVLTFGAGSRLTVL.

The chain recombines TRBV12-3 or TRBV12-4 with TRBJ2-7, with TRBD1 as a possible D gene (5 bases). The CDR3 has 16 residues. Trimming stripped 0 bases from V and 5 bases from J, with 17 bases between. The DNA of the CDR3 is TGTGCCAGCAGTTTAGCGAGGCCAGGGCTTCGCGACGAGCAGTACTTC. Encoded protein: CASSLARPGLRDEQYF.

The chain's CDR3 is CASSLRSRGGTEQFF. CDR3 nucleotide sequence: TGTGCCAGCAGCTTACGATCACGAGGGGGCACTGAGCAGTTCTTC. The chain is built from TRBV7-3 and TRBJ2-1, with 7 bases identical to TRBD1. The CDR3 runs 15 residues. Trimming at V came to 2 bases and at J to 9 bases, leaving 10 bases not matched to a gene. Germline CDR1 reads SGHTA; CDR2 reads FQGTGA.

V is TRBV6-2 or TRBV6-3 and J is TRBJ1-1, with 7 bases lining up with TRBD1. The CDR3 runs 17 residues. Germline loops: CDR1 MNHEY, CDR2 SVGEGT. The V and J ends lost 6 bases and 2 bases, in that order; junction bases with no gene match: 15. The CDR3 spells CASRRQGGGGLNTEAFF. CDR3 DNA: TGTGCCAGCAGACGACAGGGCGGCGGGGGGCTCAACACTGAAGCTTTCTTT.

This clonotype was seen more than once but under ten times. The chain links TRBV28 to TRBJ2-1, with D perhaps given as TRBD1 or TRBD2 (6 bases each). This CDR3 is 14 amino acids long. V was trimmed by 5 bases and J by 4 bases, leaving 12 bases between them. Germline loops: CDR1 MDHEN, CDR2 SYDVKM. CDR3 loop: CASSPPGAYNEQFF. DNA of the CDR3: TGTGCCAGCAGTCCCCCGGGGGCGTACAATGAGCAGTTCTTC.

This chain links TRBV14 with TRBJ1-1, with D unresolved. The germline V gene has CDR1 SGHDN and CDR2 FVKESK. V lost 5 bases to trimming and J lost 0 bases, with 13 bases between them. The CDR3 contains 15 residues. CDR3 amino acids: CASSSLLFMNTEAFF. CDR3 nucleotide sequence: TGTGCCAGCAGCTCGCTCCTCTTCATGAACACTGAAGCTTTCTTT.

The J gene is TRBJ2-5, the V gene TRBV6-1, with 7 nucleotides matching TRBD1. Germline-derived CDR1 and CDR2 are MNHNS and SASEGT. This CDR3 contains 16 residues. Germline trimming cut 5 bases from V and 5 bases from J; bases unmatched to any gene: 14. CDR3 DNA: TGTGCCAGCAGTCCCCGCCGGGACAGCGATAGGGAGACCCAGTACTTC. The encoded protein is CASSPRRDSDRETQYF.

This sequence joins TRBV7-9 and TRBJ2-3, with D possibly being TRBD2 (5 bases). This CDR3 comprises 16 residues. V lost 4 bases to trimming and J lost 0 bases, with 14 bases between them. Germline V gene lookup returns CDR1 SEHNR and CDR2 FQNEAQ (reference sequence). The CDR3 sequence: CASSSREGGSTDTQYF. CDR3 DNA sequence: TGTGCCAGCAGCTCCCGAGAAGGCGGGAGCACAGATACGCAGTATTTT.

The genes are TRBV18 and TRBJ2-5; D is tentatively TRBD1 or TRBD2 (6 bases each). Germline values: CDR1 KGHSH, CDR2 LQKENI. Trimming removed 1 base at V and 4 bases at J, with 13 bases between. This CDR3 contains 15 residues. The CDR3 region has the DNA TGTGCCAGCTCACCACGTGTCGGGGGCGGAGAGACCCAGTACTTC. This gives the protein CASSPRVGGGETQYF.

The DNA of the CDR3 is TGTGCCAGTAGTCAGAGGGTAGCCCACACCGGGGAGCTGTTTTTT. Translated, it gives CASSQRVAHTGELFF. V is TRBV19 and J is TRBJ2-2; perhaps TRBD2 as D (5 bases). The CDR3 has 15 residues. Germline lookup yields CDR1 LNHDA and CDR2 SQIVND (reference sequence). Between the trimmed V and J ends, which lost 5 bases and 3 bases, there was a span of 13 bases.

The CDR3 sequence is CASSPTGRGNTEAFF. The CDR3 DNA follows: TGTGCCAGCAGTCCGACTGGACGGGGAAACACTGAAGCTTTCTTT. The chain employs TRBV12-3 or TRBV12-4 and TRBJ1-1; D unclear. CDR3 length equals 15 residues. The ends were cut back, 5 bases at V and 2 bases at J, with 15 bases in the middle.

The J gene is TRBJ2-1, the V gene TRBV23-1; D remains ambiguous. TRBV23-1 is annotated as an ORF whose role is uncertain. This CDR3 spans 17 amino acids. V was cut by 3 bases and J by 0 bases, with 15 bases left in between. In nucleotides, the CDR3 is TGCGCCAGCAGTCAGCCCTTCAAGGAGCGCTCCTACAATGAGCAGTTCTTC. This gives the protein CASSQPFKERSYNEQFF.

Regarding this clonotype: A junction end diverges from the germline sequence, so it may reflect a read error. The rearrangement uses TRBV18 and TRBJ2-7, with 10 bases fitting TRBD2. The CDR3 sequence is 15 residues long. Germline assignment: CDR1 KGHSH and CDR2 LQKENI. CDR3 nucleotide sequence: TGTGCCAGCTCCCCACCTAGCGGGAGAGGGTACGAGCAGTACTTC. This codes for CASSPPSGRGYEQYF.

The gene calls are TRBV6-8 and TRBJ1-4, with D perhaps matching TRBD1 (5 bases). The CDR3 runs to 17 residues. V gave up 2 bases and J gave up 7 bases, with 20 bases separating them. Germline V gives CDR1 MNHGY, CDR2 SAAAGT. CDR3 DNA sequence: TGTGCCAGCAGTTACCGGGACCCGAGGATCGTTGGTGAAAAACTGTTTTTT. Its protein product is CASSYRDPRIVGEKLFF.

This sequence joins TRBV5-1 and TRBJ2-2; TRBD1 aligns across 9 bases. The length of the CDR3 is 17 residues. Germline loops: CDR1 SGHRS, CDR2 YFSETQ. V dropped 0 bases and J dropped 2; count of bases not matched to a gene: 5. The DNA of the CDR3 is TGCGCCAGCAGCTTGGACAGGGGGCGCGTAAACACCGGGGAGCTGTTTTTT. It specifies CASSLDRGRVNTGELFF.

CDR3 nucleotides: TGTGCCAGCTCGGTAGGGACGGGGGCTGACACTGAAGCTTTCTTT. Amino acid sequence: CASSVGTGADTEAFF. The chain couples TRBV18 to TRBJ1-1; possible D gene TRBD1, 6 bases. This CDR3 comprises 15 residues. Per the germline V gene, CDR1 is KGHSH and CDR2 is LQKENI. Trimming cost V 6 bases and J 3 bases, with 17 bases left between them.